The 14 T cell receptor beta chains below come from one sample, sequenced in a study of blood T cell repertoires in COVID-19. Some clones are missing from TCRdb's copy, which holds only in-frame ones; the method was immunoSEQ multiplex PCR. The repertoire holds 150,000 to 200,000 clones, with 70% to 90% as singletons. The sample comprised peripheral blood. Source of these receptors: a man in his 60s with active or convalescent COVID-19.

The chain is built from TRBV6-1 and TRBJ1-5; 11 nucleotides line up with TRBD1. CDR1 MNHNS and CDR2 SASEGT come from the germline V gene. The V segment lost 4 bases and the J segment 2 bases; nucleotides outside the gene matches: 4. The CDR3 runs to 16 residues. CDR3: CASSARTGGGNQPQHF. CDR3 coding DNA: TGTGCCAGCAGTGCCCGGACAGGGGGCGGCAATCAGCCCCAGCATTTT.

V usage is TRBV25-1 and J usage is TRBJ1-2; TRBD1 matches 9 bases. CDR3 length: 16 residues. Germline assignment: CDR1 MGHDK and CDR2 SYGVNS. The V gene end was trimmed by 1 base and the J gene end by 0 bases; junction bases not matched to a gene: 3. Here the CDR3 DNA reads TGTGCCAGCAGTGAATTGGGACAGGGTGCTAACTATGGCTACACCTTC. It codes for CASSELGQGANYGYTF.

The V call is TRBV7-6, the J call TRBJ2-3; possibly TRBD1 for D (6 bases). CDR3 length equals 14 residues. Trimming removed 5 bases at V and 2 bases at J, with 11 bases between. Looked up from germline, CDR1 is SGHVS and CDR2 is FNYEAQ. The CDR3 DNA is TGTGCCAGCAGCCGGACAGCAGACACAGATACGCAGTATTTT. Residues: CASSRTADTDTQYF.

As for this clone: The sample contains more than one DNA sequence encoding this CDR3. The chain uses TRBV18 and TRBJ2-5; maybe TRBD1 (6 bases). This CDR3 spans 13 amino acids. The germline V gene has CDR1 KGHSH and CDR2 LQKENI. V shed 3 bases and J shed 5 bases, with 10 bases lying between them. CDR3 residues: CASSPGQKETQYF. The DNA for the CDR3 is TGTGCCAGCTCACCTGGACAGAAGGAGACCCAGTACTTC.

The chain joins TRBV20-1 to TRBJ1-5; D perhaps matches TRBD1 (5 bases). Trimming left V 3 bases short and J 2 bases short, with 8 bases between. Germline loops: CDR1 DFQATT, CDR2 SNEGSKA (reference sequence). This CDR3 comprises 13 residues. Written as DNA, the CDR3 is TGCAGTGCTAGTAGCAGGGGCAATCAGCCCCAGCATTTT. Translation: CSASSRGNQPQHF.

V usage is TRBV4-2 and J usage is TRBJ2-3; 12 nucleotides line up with TRBD2. This CDR3 region has 18 residues. Germline CDR1 is LGHNA and CDR2 is YNFKEQ. V dropped 3 bases and J dropped 2; count of bases not matched to a gene: 9. The CDR3: CASSQFLAGGPDTDTQYF. In DNA, the CDR3 is TGTGCCAGCAGCCAGTTTCTAGCGGGGGGGCCTGACACAGATACGCAGTATTTT.

V is TRBV5-1 and J is TRBJ2-3; 7 nucleotides align to TRBD1. Per the germline V gene, CDR1 is SGHRS and CDR2 is YFSETQ. CDR3 length: 11 residues. V shed 5 bases and J 6 bases; nucleotides not matched to a gene: 0. The DNA of the CDR3 is TGCGCCAGCAGGACAGGGGATACGCAGTATTTT. Protein sequence: CASRTGDTQYF.

The chain has TRBV2 and TRBJ1-2; D not resolved. The CDR3 is made up of 13 amino acids. Germline CDR1 and CDR2: SNHLY and FYNNEI. V lost 3 bases, J lost 2 bases, and 7 bases lay in between. CDR3 amino acids: CASSEGFNYGYTF. As DNA, the CDR3 is TGTGCCAGCAGTGAGGGCTTCAACTATGGCTACACCTTC.

The genes are TRBV2 and TRBJ2-7; D unclear. Germline loops: CDR1 SNHLY, CDR2 FYNNEI. The CDR3 extends over 11 amino acids. V was trimmed by 3 bases and J by 3 bases, leaving 3 bases between them. DNA of the CDR3: TGTGCCAGCAGTGACAGCTACGAGCAGTACTTC. Its translation: CASSDSYEQYF.

The chain employs TRBV18 and TRBJ1-1; D unclear. The CDR3 length is 16 residues. V dropped 0 bases and J dropped 6 bases, with 17 bases sitting between them. CDR1 is KGHSH and CDR2 is LQKENI in the germline V gene. The CDR3 DNA reads as TGTGCCAGCTCACCACCCTTACACCGGGGTGTAGCTGAAGCTTTCTTT. It codes for CASSPPLHRGVAEAFF.

The chain carries TRBV11-2 and TRBJ1-4; unclear D gene. The CDR3 length is 16 residues. Looked up from germline, CDR1 is SGHAT and CDR2 is FQNNGV. Trimming stripped 5 bases from V and 0 bases from J, with 13 bases between. In DNA, the CDR3 is TGTGCCAGCAGCCGACTTCGGCCGACAACTAATGAAAAACTGTTTTTT. Translated: CASSRLRPTTNEKLFF.

The chain uses TRBV6-6 and TRBJ2-5; TRBD1 matches 10 bases. Trimming cost V 5 bases and J 4 bases; bases outside gene matches: 13. Germline CDR1 reads MNHNY; CDR2 reads SVGAGI (reference sequence). CDR3 size: 17 residues. CDR3 in amino acids: CASSQRQGARGRETQYF. The CDR3, as DNA: TGTGCCAGCAGTCAAAGACAGGGGGCGCGTGGGAGAGAGACCCAGTACTTC.

This clone occurred once. The rearrangement uses TRBV6-5 and TRBJ1-1; D might be TRBD1 (5 bases). Germline CDR1 MNHEY, CDR2 SVGAGI. The CDR3 extends over 13 amino acids. The ends were cut back, 7 bases at V and 3 bases at J, with 12 bases in the middle. The CDR3 nucleotides are TGTGCCAGCAATGGGGCCCGGGACACTGAAGCTTTCTTT. The encoded protein is CASNGARDTEAFF.

The chain combines TRBV27 with TRBJ2-3, with 7 nucleotides matching TRBD1. The CDR3 consists of 15 residues. Per germline, CDR1 MNHEY and CDR2 SMNVEV (reference sequence). V shed 3 bases and J 3 bases; nucleotides not matched to a gene: 6. The CDR3 loop reads CASSFDRVETDTQYF. CDR3 DNA sequence: TGTGCCAGCAGTTTCGACAGGGTGGAGACAGATACGCAGTATTTT.